This TCR beta chain was documented in a study of cytomegalovirus exposure and HLA in healthy donors. This CDR3 is built from 13 residues. The V segment lost 4 bases and the J segment 4 bases; nucleotides outside the gene matches: 1. Looked up from germline, CDR1 is LNHNV and CDR2 is YYDKDF (reference sequence). With 60 Vbeta and 13 Jbeta primers, the PCR was carried out. The data were produced by immunoSEQ multiplex PCR, yet TCRdb's version contains in-frame clones alone and is incomplete. The sample has around 120,000 clones; roughly 69% are singletons. The sequenced sample consisted of PBMCs. V is TRBV15 and J is TRBJ1-3, with TRBD1 matching 7 bases. This TCR was recovered from a woman aged 40-49 years in good health and CMV-seropositive. The CDR3 DNA reads as TGTGCCACCAGCACGGACAGGGGAAACACCATATATTTT. Its translation: CATSTDRGNTIYF. Full variable domain (remainder filled in from reference TRBV15 and TRBJ1-3): DAMVIQNPRYQVTQFGKPVTLSCSQTLNHNVMYWYQQKSSQAPKLLFHYYDKDFNNEADTPDNFQSRRPNTSFCFLDIRSPGLGDTAMYLCATSTDRGNTIYFGEGSWLTVV.